Sequencing of this T cell receptor beta chain was carried out in a study of neurological immune-mediated disorders. Each TCR transcript was tagged with a 10-nucleotide random UMI during 5'RACE. TCRdb itself ran the 5' RACE reads through MiXCR, one entry per CDR3 protein. Among 27,000 or so distinct CDR3 sequences listed, over 20% were seen once. Many counts were recorded for this clonotype. The CDR3 runs 14 residues. Trimming took off 6 bases at V and 5 bases at J, with 15 bases between the two ends. Germline V gene sequence: CDR1 SGHKS, CDR2 YYEKEE (reference sequence). The sequencing sample was made of PBMCs. The receptor's source is an older woman in good health. This sequence joins TRBV5-5 and TRBJ2-1, with D maybe TRBD2 (7 bases). CDR3 sequence: CASIMGGGNNEQFF. The CDR3 DNA is TGTGCCAGCATAATGGGAGGGGGAAACAATGAGCAGTTCTTC.